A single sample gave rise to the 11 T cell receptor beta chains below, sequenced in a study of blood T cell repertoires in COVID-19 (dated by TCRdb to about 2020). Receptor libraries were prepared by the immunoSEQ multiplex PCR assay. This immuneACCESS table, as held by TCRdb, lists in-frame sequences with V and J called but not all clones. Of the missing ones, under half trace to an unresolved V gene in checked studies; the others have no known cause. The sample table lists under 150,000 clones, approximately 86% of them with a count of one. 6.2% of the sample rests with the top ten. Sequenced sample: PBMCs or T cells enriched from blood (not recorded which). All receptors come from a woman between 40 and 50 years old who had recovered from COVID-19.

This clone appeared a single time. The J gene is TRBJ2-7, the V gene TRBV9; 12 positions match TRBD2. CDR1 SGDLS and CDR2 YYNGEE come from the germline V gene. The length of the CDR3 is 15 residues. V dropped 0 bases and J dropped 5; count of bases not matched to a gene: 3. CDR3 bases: TGTGCCAGCAGCGTAGGGACTAGCGGGATCGACGAGCAGTACTTC. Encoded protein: CASSVGTSGIDEQYF. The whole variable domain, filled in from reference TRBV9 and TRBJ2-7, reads DSGVTQTPKHLITATGQRVTLRCSPRSGDLSVYWYQQSLDQGLQFLIQYYNGEERAKGNILERFSAQQFPDLHSELNLSSLELGDSALYFCASSVGTSGIDEQYFGPGTRLTVT.

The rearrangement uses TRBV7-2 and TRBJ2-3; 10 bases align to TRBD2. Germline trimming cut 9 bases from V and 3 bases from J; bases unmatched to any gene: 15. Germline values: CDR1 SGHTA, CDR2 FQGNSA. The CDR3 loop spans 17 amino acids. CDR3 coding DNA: TGTGCCAGTCAACTAGCGGGGTTAAGAGGAAGGACAGATACGCAGTATTTT. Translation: CASQLAGLRGRTDTQYF. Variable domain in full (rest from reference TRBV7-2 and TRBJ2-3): GAGVSQSPSNKVTEKGKDVELRCDPISGHTALYWYRQSLGQGLEFLIYFQGNSAPDKSGLPSDRFSAERTGGSVSTLTIQRTQQEDSAVYLCASQLAGLRGRTDTQYFGPGTRLTVL.

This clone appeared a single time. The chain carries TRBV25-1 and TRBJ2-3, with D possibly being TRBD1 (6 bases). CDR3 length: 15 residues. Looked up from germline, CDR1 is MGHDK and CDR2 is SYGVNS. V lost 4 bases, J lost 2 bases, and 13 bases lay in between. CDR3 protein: CASSGPDSFTDTQYF. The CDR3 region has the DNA TGTGCCAGCAGTGGCCCGGACAGTTTCACAGATACGCAGTATTTT.

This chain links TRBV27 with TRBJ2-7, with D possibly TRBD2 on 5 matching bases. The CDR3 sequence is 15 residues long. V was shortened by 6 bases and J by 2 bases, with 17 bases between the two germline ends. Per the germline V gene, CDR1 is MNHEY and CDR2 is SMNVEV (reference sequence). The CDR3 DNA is TGTGCCAGCAGCTCGGTAAGGTCCGGGACCTACGAGCAGTACTTC. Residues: CASSSVRSGTYEQYF.

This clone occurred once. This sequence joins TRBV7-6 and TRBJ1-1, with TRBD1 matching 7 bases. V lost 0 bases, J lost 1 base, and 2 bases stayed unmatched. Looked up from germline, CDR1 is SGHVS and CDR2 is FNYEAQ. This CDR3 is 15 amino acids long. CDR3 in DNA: TGTGCCAGCAGCTTAGCCCAGGGGGGGAACACTGAAGCTTTCTTT. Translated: CASSLAQGGNTEAFF.

The CDR3 nucleotides are TGTGCCAGCAGTTCCGGGACTAGGGGGATGAGGGAGCAGTACTTC. It yields the protein CASSSGTRGMREQYF. The chain recombines TRBV6-2 or TRBV6-3 with TRBJ2-7; 8 bases align to TRBD2. The germline V gene has CDR1 MNHEY and CDR2 SVGEGT. Unmatched junction bases numbered 12, after V lost 4 bases and J lost 7 bases. This CDR3 has 15 residues.

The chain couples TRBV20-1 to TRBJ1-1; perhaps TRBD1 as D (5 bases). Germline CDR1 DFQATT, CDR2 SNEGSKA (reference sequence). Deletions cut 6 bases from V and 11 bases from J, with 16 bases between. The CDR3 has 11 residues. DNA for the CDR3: TGCAGTGCCACTCTTGGGGCCCGGGCTTTCTTT. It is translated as CSATLGARAFF.

CDR3 protein: CASSLARQGSYEQYF. CDR3 nucleotides: TGTGCCAGCAGCTTAGCGCGACAGGGGAGCTACGAGCAGTACTTC. The chain couples TRBV7-9 to TRBJ2-7, with 8 bases identical to TRBD1. Germline assignment: CDR1 SEHNR and CDR2 FQNEAQ (reference sequence). J was trimmed by 3 bases and V by 0 bases; bases with no gene match: 4. The CDR3 has 15 amino acids. Variable domain in full (rest from reference TRBV7-9 and TRBJ2-7): DTGVSQNPRHKITKRGQNVTFRCDPISEHNRLYWYRQTLGQGPEFLTYFQNEAQLEKSRLLSDRFSAERPKGSFSTLEIQRTEQGDSAMYLCASSLARQGSYEQYFGPGTRLTVT.

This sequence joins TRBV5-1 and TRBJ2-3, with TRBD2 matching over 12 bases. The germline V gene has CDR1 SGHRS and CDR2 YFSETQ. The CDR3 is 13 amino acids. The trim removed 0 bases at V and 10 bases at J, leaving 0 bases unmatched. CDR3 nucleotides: TGCGCCAGCAGCTTGGGACTAGCGGGAGCGCAGTATTTT. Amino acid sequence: CASSLGLAGAQYF.

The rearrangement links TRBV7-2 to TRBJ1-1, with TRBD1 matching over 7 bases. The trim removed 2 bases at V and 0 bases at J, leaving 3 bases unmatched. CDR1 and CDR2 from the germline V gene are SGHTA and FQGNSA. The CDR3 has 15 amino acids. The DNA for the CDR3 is TGTGCCAGCAGCTTACAGGGGGGATTGAACACTGAAGCTTTCTTT. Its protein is CASSLQGGLNTEAFF. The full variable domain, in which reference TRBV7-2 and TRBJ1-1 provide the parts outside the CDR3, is GAGVSQSPSNKVTEKGKDVELRCDPISGHTALYWYRQSLGQGLEFLIYFQGNSAPDKSGLPSDRFSAERTGGSVSTLTIQRTQQEDSAVYLCASSLQGGLNTEAFFGQGTRLTVV.

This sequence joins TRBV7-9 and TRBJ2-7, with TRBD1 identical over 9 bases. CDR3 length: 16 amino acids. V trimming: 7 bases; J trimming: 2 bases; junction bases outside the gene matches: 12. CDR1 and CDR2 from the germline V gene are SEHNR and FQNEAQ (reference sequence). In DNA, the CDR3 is TGTGCCAGCACCCCCGTGTCGACAGGGGGGCCCTACGAGCAGTACTTC. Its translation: CASTPVSTGGPYEQYF.